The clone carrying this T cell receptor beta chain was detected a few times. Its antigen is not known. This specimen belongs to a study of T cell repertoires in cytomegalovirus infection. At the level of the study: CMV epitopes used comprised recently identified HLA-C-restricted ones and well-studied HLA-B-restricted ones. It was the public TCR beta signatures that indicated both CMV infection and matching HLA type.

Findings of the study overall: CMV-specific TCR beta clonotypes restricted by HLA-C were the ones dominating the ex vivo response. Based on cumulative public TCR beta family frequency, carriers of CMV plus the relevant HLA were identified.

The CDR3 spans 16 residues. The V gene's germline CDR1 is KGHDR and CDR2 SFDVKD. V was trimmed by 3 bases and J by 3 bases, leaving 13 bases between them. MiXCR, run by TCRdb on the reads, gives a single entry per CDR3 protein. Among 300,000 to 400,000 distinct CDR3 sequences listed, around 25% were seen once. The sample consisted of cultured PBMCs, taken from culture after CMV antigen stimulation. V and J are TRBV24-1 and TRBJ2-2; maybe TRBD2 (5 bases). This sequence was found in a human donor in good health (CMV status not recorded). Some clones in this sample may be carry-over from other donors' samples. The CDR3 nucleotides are TGTGCCACCAGTGATCAATTCGGGGTCGACACCGGGGAGCTGTTTTTT. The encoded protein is CATSDQFGVDTGELFF.